The clone carrying this T cell receptor (beta chain) turned up a few times. The antigen remains undetermined. CDR1 SGHRS and CDR2 YFSETQ come from the germline V gene. The V gene lost 5 bases and the J gene lost 0 bases, with 17 bases spanning the gap. The CDR3 runs 17 residues. As the method for making TCR beta libraries, quantitative 5'-RACE with molecular barcodes was used. Each CDR3 protein gets one entry after TCRdb re-called the 5' RACE reads with MiXCR. The sample shows 270,000 or so distinct CDR3 sequences, about 18% of them seen only once. The data belong to a study of CD8 T cells in ankylosing spondylitis. Study results and caveats: Certain motif variants had earlier appeared in reactive arthritis synovial fluid and blood. Blood of patients with ankylosing spondylitis appeared to be characterized by a TCR beta motif of about eight highly homologous variants.

This receptor was identified in a male donor with ankylosing spondylitis or in good health (not recorded which). The specimen sequenced was blood, either unsorted or a sorted T cell fraction (not recorded which). The V call is TRBV5-1, the J call TRBJ2-2; a weak D match, TRBD2 (6 bases). The CDR3: CASRNTSIRTNTGELFF. DNA for the CDR3: TGCGCCAGCAGAAATACTAGCATCCGAACGAACACCGGGGAGCTGTTTTTT. Based on the CDR3 plus reference TRBV5-1 and TRBJ2-2, the full variable domain is KAGVTQTPRYLIKTRGQQVTLSCSPISGHRSVSWYQQTPGQGLQFLFEYFSETQRNKGNFPGRFSGRQFSNSRSEMNVSTLELGDSALYLCASRNTSIRTNTGELFFGEGSRLTVL.